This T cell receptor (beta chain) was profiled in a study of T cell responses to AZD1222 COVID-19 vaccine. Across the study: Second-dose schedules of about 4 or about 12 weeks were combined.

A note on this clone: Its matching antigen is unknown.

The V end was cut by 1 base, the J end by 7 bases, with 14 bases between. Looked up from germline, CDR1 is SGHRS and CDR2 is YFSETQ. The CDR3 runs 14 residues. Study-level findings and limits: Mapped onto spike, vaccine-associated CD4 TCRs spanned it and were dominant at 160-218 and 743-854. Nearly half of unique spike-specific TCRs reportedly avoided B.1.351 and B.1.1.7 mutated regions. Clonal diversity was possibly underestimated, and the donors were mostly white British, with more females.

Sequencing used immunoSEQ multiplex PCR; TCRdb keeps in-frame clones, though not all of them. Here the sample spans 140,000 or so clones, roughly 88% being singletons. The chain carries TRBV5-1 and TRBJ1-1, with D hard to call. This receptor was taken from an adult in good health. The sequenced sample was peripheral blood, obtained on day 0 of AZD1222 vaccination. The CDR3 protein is CASSLLSNEIEAFF. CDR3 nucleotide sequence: TGCGCCAGCAGCTTGTTATCCAACGAGATTGAAGCTTTCTTT.